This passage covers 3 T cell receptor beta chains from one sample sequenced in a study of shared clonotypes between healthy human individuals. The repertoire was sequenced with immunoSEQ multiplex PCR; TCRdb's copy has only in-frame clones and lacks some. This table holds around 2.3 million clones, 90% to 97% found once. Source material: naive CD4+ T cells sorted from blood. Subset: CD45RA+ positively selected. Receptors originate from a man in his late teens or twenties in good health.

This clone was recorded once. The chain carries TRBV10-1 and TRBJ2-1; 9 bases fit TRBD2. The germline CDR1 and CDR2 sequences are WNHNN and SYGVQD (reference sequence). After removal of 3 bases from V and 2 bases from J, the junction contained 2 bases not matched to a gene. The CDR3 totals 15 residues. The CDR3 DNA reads TGCGCCAGCAGTGATGGCGGGAGGGCCTACAATGAGCAGTTCTTC. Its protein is CASSDGGRAYNEQFF.

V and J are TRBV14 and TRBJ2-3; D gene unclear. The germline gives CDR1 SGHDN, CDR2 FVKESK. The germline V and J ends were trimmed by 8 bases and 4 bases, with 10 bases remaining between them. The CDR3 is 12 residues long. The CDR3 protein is CASSAFPDTQYF. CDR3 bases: TGTGCCAGCTCGGCATTCCCAGATACGCAGTATTTT.

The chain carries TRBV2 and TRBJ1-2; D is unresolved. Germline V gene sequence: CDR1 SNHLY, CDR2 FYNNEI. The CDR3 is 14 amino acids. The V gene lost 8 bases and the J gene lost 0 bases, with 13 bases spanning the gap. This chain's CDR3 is CASGLQGSNYGYTF. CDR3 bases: TGTGCCAGCGGGTTACAAGGATCTAACTATGGCTACACCTTC.